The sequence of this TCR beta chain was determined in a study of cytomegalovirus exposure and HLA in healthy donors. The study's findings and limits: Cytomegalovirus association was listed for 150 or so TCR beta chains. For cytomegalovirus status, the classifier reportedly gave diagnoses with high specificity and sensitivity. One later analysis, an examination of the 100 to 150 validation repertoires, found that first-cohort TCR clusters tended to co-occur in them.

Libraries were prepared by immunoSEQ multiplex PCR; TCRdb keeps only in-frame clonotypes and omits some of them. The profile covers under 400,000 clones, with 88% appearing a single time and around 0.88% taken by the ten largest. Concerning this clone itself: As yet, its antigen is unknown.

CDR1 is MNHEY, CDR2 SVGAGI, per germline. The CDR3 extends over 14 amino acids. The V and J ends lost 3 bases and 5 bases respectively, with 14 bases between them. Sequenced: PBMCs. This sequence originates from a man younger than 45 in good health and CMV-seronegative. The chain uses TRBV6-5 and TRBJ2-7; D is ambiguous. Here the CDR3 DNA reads TGTGCCAGCAGTTATCCCTCCTTGCGCGACGAGCAGTACTTC. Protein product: CASSYPSLRDEQYF.